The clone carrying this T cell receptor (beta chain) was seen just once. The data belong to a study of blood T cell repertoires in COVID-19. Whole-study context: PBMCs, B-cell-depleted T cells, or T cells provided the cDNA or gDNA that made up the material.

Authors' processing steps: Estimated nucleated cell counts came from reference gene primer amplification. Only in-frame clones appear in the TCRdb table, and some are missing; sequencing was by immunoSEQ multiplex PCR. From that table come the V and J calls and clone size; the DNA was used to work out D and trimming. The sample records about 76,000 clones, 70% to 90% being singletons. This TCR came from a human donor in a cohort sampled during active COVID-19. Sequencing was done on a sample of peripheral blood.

The CDR3 nucleotides are TGTGCCAGCATCCCCTTCCGGTCGGGTTACAATGAGCAGTTCTTC. Protein sequence: CASIPFRSGYNEQFF. V gene TRBV6-4 combines with J gene TRBJ2-1, with D uncertain. The V and J ends lost 7 bases and 4 bases respectively, with 17 bases between them. The CDR3 is 15 amino acids. Germline CDR1 and CDR2: MRHNA and SNTAGT.